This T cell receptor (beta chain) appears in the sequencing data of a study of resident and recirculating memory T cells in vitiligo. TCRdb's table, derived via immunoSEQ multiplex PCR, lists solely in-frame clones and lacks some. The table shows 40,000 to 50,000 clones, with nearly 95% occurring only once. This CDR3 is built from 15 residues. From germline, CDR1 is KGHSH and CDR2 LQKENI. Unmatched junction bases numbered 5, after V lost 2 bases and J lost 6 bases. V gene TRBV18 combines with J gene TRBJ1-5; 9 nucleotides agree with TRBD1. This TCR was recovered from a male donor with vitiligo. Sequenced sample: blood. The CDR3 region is CASSPARDRAQPQHF. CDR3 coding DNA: TGTGCCAGCTCACCAGCCCGGGACAGGGCTCAGCCCCAGCATTTT.